The present entry profiles one T cell receptor beta chain with its context. This record comes from a study of blood T cell repertoires in COVID-19. At the level of the study: In each case, the material was cDNA or gDNA derived from T cells, B-cell-depleted T cells, or PBMCs.

Original methodology: Researchers report that nucleated cell counts were estimated from reference gene primer amplification. Assay used: immunoSEQ multiplex PCR; TCRdb lists only in-frame clones, some missing. D and trimming come from the DNA, and the V and J calls and clone size come from that table. The sample comprises almost 250,000 clones, 86% of which are singletons, and 1.5% to 2% rests with the top ten. The CDR3 has 18 residues. Germline V gives CDR1 LGHNT, CDR2 FRNRAP. V and J are TRBV12-5 and TRBJ2-7; weak D call: TRBD1 (5 bases). The sequence came from a woman aged 55-69 years who had recovered from COVID-19. The specimen sequenced was peripheral blood. The CDR3 bases are TGTGCCCATCCAGGGTCCGCCGCCCCACTCTACCCCTCCTACGAGCAGTACTTC. Its protein product is CAHPGSAAPLYPSYEQYF.